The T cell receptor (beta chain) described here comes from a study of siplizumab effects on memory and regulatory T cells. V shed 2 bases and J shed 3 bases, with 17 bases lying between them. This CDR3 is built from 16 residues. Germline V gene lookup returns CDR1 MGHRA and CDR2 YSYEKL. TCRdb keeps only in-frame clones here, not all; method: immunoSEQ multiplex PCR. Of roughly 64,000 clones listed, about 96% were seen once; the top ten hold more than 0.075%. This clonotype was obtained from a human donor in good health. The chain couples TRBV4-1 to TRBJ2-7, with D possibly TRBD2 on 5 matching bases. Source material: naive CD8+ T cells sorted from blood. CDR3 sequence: CASSQPPPGKIYEQYF. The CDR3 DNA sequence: TGCGCCAGCAGCCAACCCCCTCCGGGGAAGATCTACGAGCAGTACTTC.